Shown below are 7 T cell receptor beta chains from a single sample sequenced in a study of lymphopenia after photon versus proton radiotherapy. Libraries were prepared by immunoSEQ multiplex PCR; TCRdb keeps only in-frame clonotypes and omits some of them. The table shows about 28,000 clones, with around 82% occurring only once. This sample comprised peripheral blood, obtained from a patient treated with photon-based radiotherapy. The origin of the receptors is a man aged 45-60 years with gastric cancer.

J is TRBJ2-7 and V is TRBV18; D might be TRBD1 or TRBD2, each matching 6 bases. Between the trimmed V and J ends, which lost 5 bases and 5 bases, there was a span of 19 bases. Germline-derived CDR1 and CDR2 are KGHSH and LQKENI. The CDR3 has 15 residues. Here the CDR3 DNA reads TGTGCCAGCTCAAAACAGGGAGGTACGGATCACGAGCAGTACGTC. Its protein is CASSKQGGTDHEQYV.

For the CDR3, the DNA is TGTGCCAGCAGCTTAGTAAGTCAAGAGACCCAGTACTTC. Amino acids: CASSLVSQETQYF. The V call is TRBV7-9, the J call TRBJ2-5; D gene unclear. Germline V CDR1 and CDR2: SEHNR, FQNEAQ (reference sequence). V was trimmed by 1 base and J by 2 bases, leaving 5 bases between them. The CDR3 length is 13 residues.

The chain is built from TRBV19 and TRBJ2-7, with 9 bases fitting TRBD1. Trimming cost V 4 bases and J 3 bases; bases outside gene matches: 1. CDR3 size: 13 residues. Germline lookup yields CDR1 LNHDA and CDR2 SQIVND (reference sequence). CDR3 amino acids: CASSKDRGYEQYF. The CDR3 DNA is TGTGCCAGTAGTAAGGACAGGGGCTACGAGCAGTACTTC.

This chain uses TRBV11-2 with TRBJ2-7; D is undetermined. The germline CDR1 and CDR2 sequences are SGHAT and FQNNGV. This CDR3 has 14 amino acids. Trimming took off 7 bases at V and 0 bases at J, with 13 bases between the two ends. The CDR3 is CASTPTFSSYEQYF. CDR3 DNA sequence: TGTGCCAGCACCCCGACTTTTAGCTCCTACGAGCAGTACTTC.

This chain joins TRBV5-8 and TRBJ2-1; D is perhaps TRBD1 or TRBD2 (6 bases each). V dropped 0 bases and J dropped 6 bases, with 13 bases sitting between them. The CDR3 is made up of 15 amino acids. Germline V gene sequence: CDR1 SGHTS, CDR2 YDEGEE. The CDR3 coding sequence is TGTGCCAGCAGCTTGGGGAGAGGGGGGCTCAATGAGCAGTTCTTC. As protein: CASSLGRGGLNEQFF. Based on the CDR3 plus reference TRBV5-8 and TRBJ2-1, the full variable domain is EAGVTQSPTHLIKTRGQQATLRCSPISGHTSVYWYQQALGLGLQFLLWYDEGEERNRGNFPPRFSGRQFPNYSSELNVNALELEDSALYLCASSLGRGGLNEQFFGPGTRLTVL.

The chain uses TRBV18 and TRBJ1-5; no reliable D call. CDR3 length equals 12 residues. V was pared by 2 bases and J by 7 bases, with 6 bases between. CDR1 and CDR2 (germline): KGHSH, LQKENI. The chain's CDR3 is CASSPVSQPQHF. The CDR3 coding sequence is TGTGCCAGCTCACCAGTCTCCCAGCCCCAGCATTTT. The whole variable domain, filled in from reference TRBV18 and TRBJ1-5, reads NAGVMQNPRHLVRRRGQEARLRCSPMKGHSHVYWYRQLPEEGLKFMVYLQKENIIDESGMPKERFSAEFPKEGPSILRIQQVVRGDSAAYFCASSPVSQPQHFGDGTRLSIL.

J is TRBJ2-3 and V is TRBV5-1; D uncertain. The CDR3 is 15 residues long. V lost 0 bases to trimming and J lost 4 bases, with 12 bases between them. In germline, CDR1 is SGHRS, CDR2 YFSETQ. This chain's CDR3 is CASSLEVYNADTQYF. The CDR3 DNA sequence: TGCGCCAGCAGCTTGGAGGTCTACAACGCAGATACGCAGTATTTT.